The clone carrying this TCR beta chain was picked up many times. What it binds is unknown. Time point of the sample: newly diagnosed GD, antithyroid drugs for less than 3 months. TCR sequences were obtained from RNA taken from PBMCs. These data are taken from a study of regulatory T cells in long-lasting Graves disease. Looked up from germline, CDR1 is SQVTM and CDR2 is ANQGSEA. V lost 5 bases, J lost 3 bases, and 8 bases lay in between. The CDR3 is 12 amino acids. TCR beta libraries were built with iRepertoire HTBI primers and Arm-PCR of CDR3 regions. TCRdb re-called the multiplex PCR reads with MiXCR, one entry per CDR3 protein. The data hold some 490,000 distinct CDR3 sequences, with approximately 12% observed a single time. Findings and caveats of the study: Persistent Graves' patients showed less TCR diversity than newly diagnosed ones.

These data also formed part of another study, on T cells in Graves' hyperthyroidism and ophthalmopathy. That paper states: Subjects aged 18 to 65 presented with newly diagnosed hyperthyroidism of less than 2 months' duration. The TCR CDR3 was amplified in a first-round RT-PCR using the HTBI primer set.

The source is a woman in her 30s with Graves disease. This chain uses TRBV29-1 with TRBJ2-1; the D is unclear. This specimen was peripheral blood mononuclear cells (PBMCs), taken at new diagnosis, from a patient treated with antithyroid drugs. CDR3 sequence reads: CSVRSGYNEQFF. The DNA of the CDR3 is TGCAGCGTTAGATCGGGCTACAATGAGCAGTTCTTC.